These 21 T cell receptor beta chains came from one sample sequenced in a study of OX40 agonist ivuxolimab in advanced cancers. Repertoires were generated with immunoSEQ multiplex PCR, while TCRdb's copy carries only in-frame clones and drops some. The repertoire holds about 49,000 clones, with roughly 80% as singletons. The sequenced sample was CD4+ or CD8+ T cells sorted from blood, obtained in a trial of the OX40 agonist ivuxolimab. The receptors come from an adult with an advanced solid tumor such as melanoma, head and neck, liver or kidney cancer.

The rearrangement uses TRBV4-1 and TRBJ2-5; the D gene is possibly TRBD2 (5 bases). In germline, CDR1 is MGHRA, CDR2 YSYEKL. CDR3 length equals 15 residues. Trimming removed 0 bases from V and 2 bases from J, with 10 bases in between. CDR3 sequence (DNA): TGCGCCAGCAGCCAAGAAAGAGGGATACAAGAGACCCAGTACTTC. This gives the protein CASSQERGIQETQYF.

This chain joins TRBV6-1 and TRBJ1-4; maybe TRBD1 (6 bases). Germline CDR1 is MNHNS and CDR2 is SASEGT. This CDR3 spans 15 amino acids. The V end lost 5 bases, the J end lost 1 base, and 11 bases lay between the germline ends. In DNA, the CDR3 is TGTGCCAGCAGTCGGGGGCGAGGAACTAATGAAAAACTGTTTTTT. Translating gives CASSRGRGTNEKLFF.

This chain links TRBV28 with TRBJ1-1, with D possibly TRBD1 on 5 matching bases. The germline V gene encodes CDR1 MDHEN and CDR2 SYDVKM. This CDR3 has 15 residues. V dropped 7 bases and J dropped 2 bases, with 17 bases sitting between them. The CDR3 protein is CASISGGWKNTEAFF. CDR3 sequence (DNA): TGTGCCAGCATCAGCGGGGGGTGGAAAAACACTGAAGCTTTCTTT.

V and J are TRBV7-2 and TRBJ2-7; tentatively, D is TRBD2 (6 bases). Germline V gives CDR1 SGHTA, CDR2 FQGNSA. V was trimmed by 3 bases and J by 0 bases, leaving 15 bases between them. This CDR3 is 16 amino acids long. CDR3 bases: TGTGCCAGCAGCTTTAGGGCTAGCGCTAGCTCCTACGAGCAGTACTTC. Amino acid sequence: CASSFRASASSYEQYF.

This clone was counted a few times. The chain recombines TRBV2 with TRBJ2-7; the D gene is possibly TRBD2 (5 bases). Trimming pared 6 bases from V and 4 bases from J, leaving 19 bases between. CDR3 length equals 15 residues. The V gene's germline CDR1 is SNHLY and CDR2 FYNNEI. The CDR3 DNA follows: TGTGCCAGCAGCTCGGATGGACTGGAACCTTACGAGCAGTACTTC. This sequence encodes CASSSDGLEPYEQYF.

The V gene is TRBV27, the J gene TRBJ2-1, with no clear D. CDR1 MNHEY and CDR2 SMNVEV come from the germline V gene (reference sequence). Trimming stripped 3 bases from V and 8 bases from J, with 14 bases between. The CDR3 is 14 amino acids. The CDR3 DNA reads TGTGCCAGCAGTTTTGGACCCGAAGGCGATGAGCAGTTCTTC. Amino acids: CASSFGPEGDEQFF.

Only a few counts were recorded for this clone. V is TRBV9 and J is TRBJ1-1; 7 nucleotides agree with TRBD1. The CDR3 spans 16 residues. Germline values: CDR1 SGDLS, CDR2 YYNGEE. V shed 0 bases and J 0 bases; nucleotides not matched to a gene: 5. As DNA, the CDR3 is TGTGCCAGCAGCGTAGACGGGACAGCCCTGAACACTGAAGCTTTCTTT. The encoded protein is CASSVDGTALNTEAFF.

This clone occurred once. This chain links TRBV28 with TRBJ2-7; a possible D gene is TRBD1 (6 bases). Germline CDR1 reads MDHEN; CDR2 reads SYDVKM. This CDR3 spans 13 amino acids. Trimming removed 8 bases from V and 3 bases from J, with 14 bases in between. The CDR3, as DNA: TGTGCCAGCGGCCGGGACACTTACTACGAGCAGTACTTC. It codes for CASGRDTYYEQYF.

The J gene is TRBJ2-1, the V gene TRBV5-1, with 10 nucleotides matching TRBD2. There are 16 residues in the CDR3. Germline assignment: CDR1 SGHRS and CDR2 YFSETQ. J lost 6 bases, V lost 2 bases, and 8 bases had no gene match. The DNA of the CDR3 is TGCGCCAGCAGCTTTAATAGCGGGAGGCCCACCAATGAGCAGTTCTTC. Translating it yields CASSFNSGRPTNEQFF. The whole variable domain, filled in from reference TRBV5-1 and TRBJ2-1, reads KAGVTQTPRYLIKTRGQQVTLSCSPISGHRSVSWYQQTPGQGLQFLFEYFSETQRNKGNFPGRFSGRQFSNSRSEMNVSTLELGDSALYLCASSFNSGRPTNEQFFGPGTRLTVL.

The V and J genes are TRBV5-1 and TRBJ1-1; D remains unclear. The germline V gene has CDR1 SGHRS and CDR2 YFSETQ. V shed 0 bases and J shed 3 bases, with 9 bases lying between them. CDR3 size: 14 residues. CDR3 in amino acids: CASSLGDGDTEAFF. In DNA, the CDR3 is TGCGCCAGCAGCTTGGGTGATGGGGACACTGAAGCTTTCTTT.

This clone was counted once. CDR3: CASSTRDTSSYNSPLHF. As DNA, the CDR3 is TGTGCCAGCAGCACCCGGGACACGAGCTCCTATAATTCACCCCTCCACTTT. The rearrangement links TRBV5-6 to TRBJ1-6; tentative D call: TRBD1 (6 bases). V shed 4 bases and J shed 0 bases, with 14 bases lying between them. The germline CDR1 and CDR2 sequences are SGHDT and YYEEEE. The CDR3 contains 17 residues.

This clone occurred once. The chain joins TRBV6-1 to TRBJ2-2; no reliable D call. The germline V gene encodes CDR1 MNHNS and CDR2 SASEGT. The CDR3 extends over 15 amino acids. V lost 6 bases, J lost 2 bases, and 13 bases lay in between. The CDR3 nucleotides are TGTGCCAGCAGCCAGCGACGGGTAAACACCGGGGAGCTGTTTTTT. It specifies CASSQRRVNTGELFF.

V and J are TRBV2 and TRBJ1-1, with D unclear. The CDR3 is 14 residues long. Trimming cost V 5 bases and J 4 bases, with 14 bases left between them. The germline V gene has CDR1 SNHLY and CDR2 FYNNEI. The CDR3 loop reads CASSPLREGTEAFF. The CDR3 DNA is TGTGCCAGCAGTCCGCTAAGGGAGGGCACTGAAGCTTTCTTT.

Concerning this clone: This CDR3 is also generated by other DNA sequences in the sample. The V gene is TRBV6-5, the J gene TRBJ2-1, with TRBD2 matching 8 bases. J lost 0 bases, V lost 0 bases, and 1 base had no gene match. The CDR3 length is 16 residues. The germline gives CDR1 MNHEY, CDR2 SVGAGI. DNA of the CDR3: TGTGCCAGCAGTTACTCGAGCGGGAGCTCCTACAATGAGCAGTTCTTC. Protein product: CASSYSSGSSYNEQFF.

The rearrangement links TRBV30 to TRBJ2-1; 15 nucleotides agree with TRBD2. The CDR3 consists of 17 residues. Germline lookup yields CDR1 GTSNPN and CDR2 SVGIG (reference sequence). Trimming took 1 base from V and 5 from J; bases not matched to a gene: 6. This chain's CDR3 is CAWSEGLAGGPNNEQFF. The CDR3 DNA sequence: TGTGCCTGGAGTGAGGGACTAGCGGGAGGCCCTAACAATGAGCAGTTCTTC.

CDR3 sequence reads: CASSSTGIQYF. DNA of the CDR3: TGTGCCAGCAGTTCCACAGGGATTCAGTACTTC. The chain joins TRBV6-6 to TRBJ2-4, with a tentative D call TRBD1 (6 bases). Germline loops: CDR1 MNHNY, CDR2 SVGAGI (reference sequence). The CDR3 is 11 amino acids. Trimming pared 4 bases from V and 10 bases from J, leaving 8 bases between.

The chain uses TRBV19 and TRBJ2-7; no reliable D call. V was cut by 5 bases and J by 0 bases, with 11 bases left in between. Germline CDR1 LNHDA, CDR2 SQIVND (reference sequence). The CDR3 consists of 14 residues. CDR3 sequence reads: CASSVDAFSYEQYF. Here the CDR3 DNA reads TGTGCCAGTAGTGTCGATGCATTCTCCTACGAGCAGTACTTC.

This chain joins TRBV19 and TRBJ2-2, with 7 bases identical to TRBD1. Trimming removed 5 bases from V and 0 bases from J; junction bases left unmatched: 15. Germline values: CDR1 LNHDA, CDR2 SQIVND (reference sequence). The length of the CDR3 is 19 residues. The CDR3 coding sequence is TGTGCCAGTAGTGGGGGACAGACTCTAATACTTGCGAACACCGGGGAGCTGTTTTTT. Amino acid sequence: CASSGGQTLILANTGELFF.

The gene calls are TRBV5-1 and TRBJ2-5, with 7 bases fitting TRBD2. V lost 1 base to trimming and J lost 2 bases; unmatched junction nucleotides: 8. The CDR3 runs to 16 residues. Per the germline V gene, CDR1 is SGHRS and CDR2 is YFSETQ. CDR3 sequence: CASSLSPSGTQETQYF. The CDR3 DNA is TGCGCCAGCAGCTTGAGTCCTAGCGGAACACAAGAGACCCAGTACTTC.

The rearrangement joins TRBV29-1 to TRBJ2-2, with D hard to call. The CDR3 is 13 residues long. Per germline, CDR1 SQVTM and CDR2 ANQGSEA. V gave up 0 bases and J gave up 7 bases, with 9 bases separating them. This chain's CDR3 is CSVEEVVDGELFF. CDR3 DNA sequence: TGCAGCGTTGAAGAAGTGGTGGACGGGGAGCTGTTTTTT.

This clone was observed a single time. The chain couples TRBV20-1 to TRBJ2-3, with a tentative D call TRBD2 (6 bases). The germline gives CDR1 DFQATT, CDR2 SNEGSKA (reference sequence). The CDR3 sequence is 11 residues long. V lost 6 bases and J lost 3, with 7 bases in between. CDR3 residues: CSAGTTDTQYF. The DNA of the CDR3 is TGCAGTGCCGGGACTACAGATACGCAGTATTTT.